This TCR beta chain was profiled in a study of PD-1 blockade in classical Hodgkin lymphoma. Only in-frame clones appear in the TCRdb table, and some are missing; sequencing was by immunoSEQ multiplex PCR. The repertoire holds 15,000 to 20,000 clones, with 83% as singletons. The time point here: cycle 4 day 1 (C4D1), after 6 weeks of nivolumab. Relapses following autologous stem cell transplantation were seen in all patients, with brentuximab vedotin exposure varying. The authors purified CD4+ T cells from thawed PBMCs by magnetic negative selection. Progressive disease, partial response or complete response was each patient's best response. Study-wide results and caveats: The diversity seen at baseline in complete responders resembled that of newly diagnosed patients. Newly diagnosed patients were said to have less baseline TCR diversity than healthy donors did. CD4+ TCR diversity rose significantly by C4D1, and CD8+ TCR diversity did not.

A word on this clone: No antigen is known for it.

CDR1 is SGHRS, CDR2 YFSETQ, per germline. The CDR3 sequence is 13 residues long. Trimming took off 4 bases at V and 6 bases at J, with 10 bases between the two ends. The sample in question was CD4+ T cells from blood, obtained before the fourth cycle of nivolumab. The chain joins TRBV5-1 to TRBJ2-2, with no clear D. This TCR was recovered from a human donor with classical Hodgkin lymphoma. In DNA, the CDR3 is TGCGCCAGCAGCCCATCAACTTCCGGGGAGCTGTTTTTT. It codes for CASSPSTSGELFF.